These T cell receptor beta chains were read from a single sample in a study of T cells expressing NK-cell markers. TCRdb re-called the 5' RACE reads and catalogs CDR3 proteins one per entry, DNA excluded. The table lists 400,000 to 550,000 distinct CDR3 sequences. Source material: blood T cells: a sorted CD56 or NKG2C T cell subset, CD4+ or CD8+ T cells, or bulk PBMC T cells (not recorded which). All receptors derive from a woman between 18 and 75 years old in good health. Both conserved end residues are part of each CDR3. The order of the fields is J gene, V gene, CDR3 protein.

J: TRBJ2-5
V: TRBV15
CDR3: CATSRDGDRGRETQYF

J: TRBJ2-1
V: TRBV6-5
CDR3: CASSYPGGSGRDEQFF

J: TRBJ1-5
V: TRBV27
CDR3: CASSTLGDGNQPQHF

J: TRBJ2-5
V: TRBV7-3
CDR3: CASSKAGGHETQYF

J: TRBJ2-1
V: TRBV4-1
CDR3: CASSQSPAGGSYNEQFF

J: TRBJ1-1
V: TRBV6-2/TRBV6-3
CDR3: CASSSYVRNTEAFF

J: TRBJ2-3
V: TRBV5-1
CDR3: CASSHGSSGGTDTQYF

J: TRBJ1-2
V: TRBV3-1
CDR3: CASSHPQPGPKANYGYTF

J: TRBJ2-3
V: TRBV5-4
CDR3: CASSLAGGPRDTQYF

J: TRBJ2-1
V: TRBV5-1
CDR3: CASSLSSYGLGNEQFF

J: TRBJ2-7
V: TRBV20-1
CDR3: CSAPDPHEQYF

J: TRBJ2-3
V: TRBV27
CDR3: CASSSGTVGGRTDTQYF

J: TRBJ2-5
V: TRBV14
CDR3: CASSQLNRVETQYF

J: TRBJ2-1
V: TRBV7-2
CDR3: CASSTRGGYNEQFF

J: TRBJ2-3
V: TRBV10-1
CDR3: CASSTPGQGGTDTQYF

J: TRBJ2-1
V: TRBV2
CDR3: CASTGLAGVEQFF

J: TRBJ2-5
V: TRBV5-1
CDR3: CASSMGLDQETQYF

J: TRBJ1-2
V: TRBV29-1
CDR3: CSVEGQGAFGYTF

J: TRBJ1-2
V: TRBV9
CDR3: CASSPGTGGHYGYTF

J: TRBJ2-5
V: TRBV7-6
CDR3: CASSLEGPAGTFGANGETQYF

J: TRBJ1-1
V: TRBV29-1
CDR3: CSVENTVNTEAFF

J: TRBJ2-6
V: TRBV28
CDR3: CASRVGGSSGANVLTF

J: TRBJ2-7
V: TRBV2
CDR3: CASSGGQSYEQYF

J: TRBJ2-7
V: TRBV6-2/TRBV6-3
CDR3: CASSYGRTYEQYF

J: TRBJ2-7
V: TRBV6-5
CDR3: CASSYSGLAEPYEQYF

J: TRBJ1-1
V: TRBV7-2
CDR3: CASSSQVNTEAFF

J: TRBJ2-2
V: TRBV7-2
CDR3: CASSSRTGLNTGELFF

J: TRBJ1-6
V: TRBV11-2
CDR3: CASSVTVSINSPLHF